The 14 T cell receptor beta chains reported below all come from one sample, sequenced in a study of shared clonotypes between healthy human individuals. TCRdb's table, derived via immunoSEQ multiplex PCR, lists solely in-frame clones and lacks some. This table has about 1 million clones, 60% to 80% appearing once. Sequenced material: memory CD4+ T cells sorted from blood. Specified subset: CD45RA-negative fraction. The receptors stem from a man in his late teens or twenties in good health.

The V call is TRBV10-1, the J call TRBJ2-5; D may be TRBD1 (6 bases). The CDR3 is made up of 13 amino acids. V lost 7 bases, J lost 5 bases, and 14 bases lay in between. CDR1 WNHNN and CDR2 SYGVQD come from the germline V gene (reference sequence). The CDR3, as DNA: TGCGCCAGCAACGACAGGCCCACGGAGACCCAGTACTTC. Amino acids: CASNDRPTETQYF.

The rearrangement joins TRBV19 to TRBJ2-5; D is possibly TRBD1 (6 bases). Germline V lookup: CDR1 LNHDA, CDR2 SQIVND (reference sequence). V dropped 5 bases and J dropped 7 bases, with 23 bases sitting between them. The length of the CDR3 is 16 residues. The CDR3 spells CASSPRDRTTQGTQYF. Here the CDR3 DNA reads TGTGCCAGTAGTCCCCGCGACAGGACCACACAGGGGACCCAGTACTTC.

The chain links TRBV5-5 to TRBJ1-5; D is undetermined. Germline V gene lookup returns CDR1 SGHKS and CDR2 YYEKEE (reference sequence). Trimming cost V 2 bases and J 15 bases, with 18 bases left between them. The CDR3 has 13 amino acids. The CDR3 spells CASSFFPGQVLHF. CDR3 bases: TGTGCCAGCAGCTTTTTCCCAGGTCAGGTACTGCATTTT.

This sequence joins TRBV18 and TRBJ2-7; 10 positions match TRBD1. The length of the CDR3 is 15 residues. Germline assignment: CDR1 KGHSH and CDR2 LQKENI. The V and J ends lost 6 bases and 6 bases, in that order; junction bases with no gene match: 11. CDR3 protein: CASSLSGTGVAEQYF. As DNA, the CDR3 is TGTGCCAGCTCTCTTTCCGGGACAGGGGTCGCCGAGCAGTACTTC. Drawing the rest from reference TRBV18 and TRBJ2-7, the complete variable domain is NAGVMQNPRHLVRRRGQEARLRCSPMKGHSHVYWYRQLPEEGLKFMVYLQKENIIDESGMPKERFSAEFPKEGPSILRIQQVVRGDSAAYFCASSLSGTGVAEQYFGPGTRLTVT.

This clone was observed a handful of times. Additional DNA sequences in this sample encode the identical CDR3. The chain combines TRBV4-1 with TRBJ1-5; D is unresolved. Per germline, CDR1 MGHRA and CDR2 YSYEKL. The CDR3 loop spans 14 amino acids. V was shortened by 0 bases and J by 1 base, with 4 bases between the two germline ends. The chain's CDR3 is CASSQDFSNQPQHF. The CDR3 DNA reads as TGCGCCAGCAGCCAAGATTTCAGCAATCAGCCCCAGCATTTT.

The chain uses TRBV6-6 and TRBJ2-3, with D perhaps TRBD2 (6 bases). The V gene lost 1 base and the J gene lost 0 bases, with 11 bases spanning the gap. The CDR3 spans 16 residues. The germline V gene has CDR1 MNHNY and CDR2 SVGAGI (reference sequence). CDR3 sequence reads: CASSYFRLDSTDTQYF. In nucleotides, the CDR3 is TGTGCCAGCAGTTACTTCCGACTAGATAGCACAGATACGCAGTATTTT.

The chain uses TRBV29-1 and TRBJ2-6; possible D gene TRBD2, 5 bases. The V end was cut by 2 bases, the J end by 9 bases, with 14 bases between. This CDR3 is 14 amino acids long. The germline gives CDR1 SQVTM, CDR2 ANQGSEA. This chain's CDR3 is CSVESGGRGNVLTF. CDR3 nucleotides: TGCAGCGTTGAAAGCGGCGGAAGAGGCAACGTCCTGACTTTC.

The chain carries TRBV19 and TRBJ1-5; D is undetermined. From germline, CDR1 is LNHDA and CDR2 SQIVND (reference sequence). The CDR3 totals 12 residues. Trimming took off 3 bases at V and 4 bases at J, with 4 bases between the two ends. In DNA form, the CDR3 reads TGTGCCAGTAGTATGGGGAATCAGCCCCAGCATTTT. Encoded protein: CASSMGNQPQHF.

The rearrangement links TRBV30 to TRBJ2-5, with 9 bases lining up with TRBD2. Germline CDR1 reads GTSNPN; CDR2 reads SVGIG (reference sequence). The CDR3 covers 13 residues. V lost 3 bases, J lost 4 bases, and 3 bases stayed unmatched. CDR3: CAWSRTSVETQYF. CDR3 coding DNA: TGTGCCTGGAGCAGGACTAGCGTAGAGACCCAGTACTTC. Looking up the rest from reference TRBV30 and TRBJ2-5 gives the full variable domain: SQTIHQWPATLVQPVGSPLSLECTVEGTSNPNLYWYRQAAGRGLQLLFYSVGIGQISSEVPQNLSASRPQDRQFILSSKKLLLSDSGFYLCAWSRTSVETQYFGPGTRLLVL.

This clone was seen a handful of times. The chain carries TRBV25-1 and TRBJ2-7; 14 bases are a match to TRBD2. Germline V CDR1 and CDR2: MGHDK, SYGVNS. With 2 bases clipped from V and 6 bases from J, the junction kept 6 bases outside the gene matches. The CDR3 totals 16 residues. The chain's CDR3 is CASSERGTSGRGEQYF. The CDR3 region has the DNA TGTGCCAGCAGTGAACGCGGGACTAGCGGGAGAGGCGAGCAGTACTTC.

The chain has TRBV19 and TRBJ2-1, with D possibly matching TRBD2 (5 bases). Deletions cut 5 bases from V and 4 bases from J, with 15 bases between. There are 15 residues in the CDR3. Germline V lookup: CDR1 LNHDA, CDR2 SQIVND (reference sequence). The CDR3 sequence is CASSLERVRYNEQFF. DNA for the CDR3: TGTGCCAGTAGTCTGGAGAGGGTCCGATACAATGAGCAGTTCTTC.

The chain links TRBV19 to TRBJ2-7, with 7 positions matching TRBD1. The CDR3 spans 13 residues. The V gene's germline CDR1 is LNHDA and CDR2 SQIVND (reference sequence). J gave up 2 bases and V 6 bases, and 4 bases lay outside the gene matches. CDR3: CASSPQGAYEQYF. CDR3 coding DNA: TGTGCCAGTAGCCCCCAGGGGGCCTACGAGCAGTACTTC.

This chain joins TRBV7-2 and TRBJ2-2; 7 nucleotides agree with TRBD1. The CDR3 covers 15 residues. With 6 bases clipped from V and 6 bases from J, the junction kept 10 bases outside the gene matches. The germline V gene has CDR1 SGHTA and CDR2 FQGNSA. DNA for the CDR3: TGTGCCAGCAGTCGACAGGGCAAATTGGCCGGGGAGCTGTTTTTT. Its translation is CASSRQGKLAGELFF.

A word on this clone: The same CDR3 can be traced to other DNA sequences in this sample. V usage is TRBV27 and J usage is TRBJ2-7; D may be TRBD1 (5 bases). The ends were cut back, 1 base at V and 3 bases at J, with 7 bases in the middle. CDR1 is MNHEY, CDR2 SMNVEV, per germline (reference sequence). The CDR3 sequence is 13 residues long. The CDR3 DNA sequence: TGTGCCAGCAGTTTATGGGGCAGCTACGAGCAGTACTTC. Protein sequence: CASSLWGSYEQYF.